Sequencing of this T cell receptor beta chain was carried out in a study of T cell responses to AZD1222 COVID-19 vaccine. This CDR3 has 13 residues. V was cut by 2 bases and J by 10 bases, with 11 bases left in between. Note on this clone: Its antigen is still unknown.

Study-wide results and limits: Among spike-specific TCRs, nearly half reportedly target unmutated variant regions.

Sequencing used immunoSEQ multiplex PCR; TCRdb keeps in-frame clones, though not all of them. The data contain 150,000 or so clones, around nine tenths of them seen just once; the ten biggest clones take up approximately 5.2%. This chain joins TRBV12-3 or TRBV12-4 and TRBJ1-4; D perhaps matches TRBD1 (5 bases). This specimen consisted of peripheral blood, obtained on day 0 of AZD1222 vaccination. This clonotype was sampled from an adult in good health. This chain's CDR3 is CASSLLRVGKLFF. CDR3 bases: TGTGCCAGCAGTTTACTCAGGGTTGGAAAACTGTTTTTT.